The sample holds a few counts of the clone carrying this T cell receptor beta chain. TCRdb ran MiXCR on the RT-PCR reads and lists one entry per CDR3 protein. The sample has fewer than 800,000 distinct CDR3 sequences; approximately 15% are singletons. Germline assignment: CDR1 DFQATT and CDR2 SNEGSKA (reference sequence). V was trimmed by 6 bases and J by 2 bases, leaving 13 bases between them. The CDR3 consists of 14 residues. This TCR was recovered from a female donor in good health, serving as a healthy control. The sequenced sample consisted of memory CD4+ T cells from blood. V and J are TRBV20-1 and TRBJ1-4; maybe TRBD1 (5 bases). The CDR3 protein is CSAMPGPTNEKLFF. CDR3 DNA: TGCAGTGCAATGCCAGGGCCGACTAATGAAAAACTGTTTTTT.